This T cell receptor (beta chain) stems from a study of cytomegalovirus exposure and HLA in healthy donors (dated by TCRdb to the late 2010s). As for the study more broadly: In an earlier analysis of roughly 590 of the donors, around 300 Gb of sequence data and 100 million or so unique TCR beta sequences from 180 million or so T cells were reported. An early release that covered about 600 HLA-typed donors contained approximately 300 gigabases of sequencing data and around 80 million unique TCR sequences. Of the roughly 400 genotyped donors, over 80% were placed in the genetic ancestry cluster associated with self-reported Caucasian donors. The study was designed to test whether signatures of past pathogen exposure could be identified by cataloging public T cell receptors. The T cell repertoires of 666 subjects were profiled by immunosequencing and related to cytomegalovirus serostatus. Besides the first cohort of under 700 subjects, a separate validation cohort made up of 120 different subjects was used. The study combined high-throughput TCR immunosequencing, statistical association of individual TCRs with disease status, and machine learning to predict cytomegalovirus infection status. In a later analysis, previously published TCR beta repertoires from 500 to 750 donors were re-analyzed and high-resolution HLA genotyping was added so that TCR occurrence patterns could be studied. In the later analysis, no new phenotypic data were used to find candidate immune exposures; instead, reliance was placed on TCR beta sequences and their occurrence across donors. To decide whether each TCR beta V gene segment behaved as functional or pseudogenic, an earlier analysis of fewer than 750 of the donors relied on high-throughput TCR beta sequencing. Donor age, sex, ethnicity and CMV serostatus were compiled together with the repertoire data. A later genetic analysis used genome-wide SNP genotypes for about 65% of the 666 donors, treating that subset as a discovery cohort. All discovery cohort repertoires had been generated on a single sequencing platform. HLA typing covered class I and class II loci at four-digit resolution. Typing coverage differed by locus: A, B, C, DRB1 and DQB1 were typed in roughly 620-630 donors, DQA1 in approximately 520, DPA1 in around 610, and DPB1 in just under 490. Roughly five DR-DQ haplotypes were treated as single units for association and clustering because of strong linkage in the cohort. Among under 450 genotyped donors of the cohort, an average of about 240,000 unique TCR beta nucleotide sequences were sequenced per donor, roughly 18% of them non-productive.

Receptors were amplified or captured by the immunoSEQ multiplex PCR assay. A mixture of 60 forward primers for TCR Vbeta segments and 13 reverse primers for TCR Jbeta segments was used in the multiplex PCR. The CDR3 region of rearranged TCR beta genes was amplified from genomic DNA with a multiplex PCR assay. The Illumina HiSeq System was used to sequence the amplified TCR beta libraries as 87-base-pair reads. The published analysis was carried out like this. A later analysis tallied 75 million to 95 million unique TCR beta chains across the 666 repertoires, and about 12 million of those chains were shared by two or more donors. Raw reads were error-corrected and collapsed into unique sequences by a nearest-neighbor algorithm in which closely related sequences were merged to remove PCR and sequencing errors. To assign V, D and J gene segments, CDR3 sequences were aligned to IMGT reference sequences. For a sequence to be retained, a match of at least six nucleotides was required to both a V gene segment and a J gene segment. A rearrangement counted as productive if the CDR3 had no stop codons and remained in frame with V and J, and every other rearrangement counted as non-productive. CDR3 was defined according to IMGT convention as the region running from the second conserved V-encoded cysteine to the conserved J-encoded phenylalanine. Sequences without an unambiguous match to a single V gene segment were excluded from the earlier analysis of several hundred of the donors. An earlier analysis of several hundred of the donors called V segments functional above 56.7% productive rearrangements and segregating when the between-donor standard deviation exceeded 5%. To diagnose cytomegalovirus status from the catalog of TCR beta chain sequences, a statistical classification framework was built. In a later analysis, V and J genes were assigned by comparing TCR nucleotide sequences against IMGT/GENE-DB human TR gene sequences. In a later analysis, CDR3 sequences and most-parsimonious VDJ recombination scenarios were assigned using the TCRdist pipeline. In a later analysis, each TCR beta chain was defined by its CDR3 amino acid sequence together with its V-gene family, and reads without a unique V-gene family were excluded. As a way to deal with suspected cross-contamination and a sequencing artifact, a later analysis dropped hundreds of nucleotide sequences that were highly shared and had low generation probability. In a later analysis, a clonal expansion index for each public chain was calculated from normalized within-repertoire ranks of inferred template counts. Generation probabilities in a later analysis came from a VDJ recombination model fitted to out-of-frame rearrangements, and those results were checked against IGoR. In a later analysis, TCR-TCR, TCR-HLA and TCR-CMV co-occurrence was scored with hypergeometric tests, and a repertoire-size bias correction was applied to TCR pairs. False discovery rates were estimated in a later analysis by permuting HLA or CMV assignments 20 times. A later analysis grouped co-occurring TCRs with DBSCAN, adding TCRdist sequence similarity when clustering within HLA-allele-positive subsets. For co-occurrence clustering, repertoires with fewer than 30,000 or more than 120,000 public chains were excluded, along with about five repertoires with anomalous nucleotide sharing. This immuneACCESS table, as held by TCRdb, lists in-frame sequences with V and J called but not all clones. Of the missing ones, under half trace to an unresolved V gene in checked studies; the others have no known cause. The D gene and trimming were derived from the DNA, and the V and J assignments and clone size from that table. This sample lists about 59,000 clones; around 83% were detected once. The ten largest clonotypes hold about 1.6% of the sample.

Study-wide conclusions, independent of this receptor: In a later analysis, TCR association rates were found to vary across HLA loci, with the most associated TCRs seen for DRB1 alleles and the fewest for HLA-C alleles. In a later analysis, several top co-occurrence clusters were reported to appear linked to parvovirus B19, influenza, CMV and Epstein-Barr virus. HLA typing was unavailable for some donors at each locus, so association tests used only the typed subset. Most CMV-associated TCR beta chains appeared to be HLA-restricted in a later analysis, and the HLA associations seemed to be driven largely by CMV exposure. Correlated functional status among segregating V segments might reflect linkage disequilibrium, but an unknown experimental factor could not be ruled out. In a later genetic analysis, a missense DCLRE1C variant was associated with V-gene and J-gene trimming of TCR beta chains, and the association was replicated in an independent cohort. According to a later genetic analysis, donors in an Asian-associated ancestry cluster had fewer N-insertions in productive TCRs than the approximately 630-donor mean. Cytomegalovirus status was reported to be diagnosed by the classifier with high specificity and sensitivity in both the original and validation cohorts. The sequencing pipeline was judged likely to have produced a cluster of highly shared sequence variants as a technical artifact. Because the 87-base-pair reads could not distinguish some IMGT-functional V segments, including TRBV6-2 and TRBV6-3, those segments were excluded. In a later analysis, some 18,000 TCR beta sequences were associated with specific HLA alleles at a false discovery rate of 0.05. Because counts were too low, roughly 18 rarely observed V segments, including chromosome 9 orphons, were left out of the earlier analysis of 500 to 750 of the donors. A total of fewer than 200 TCR beta chains were listed by the study as associated with cytomegalovirus. Sequencing depth was assumed to be roughly uniform across donors in the presence/absence analyses, though that assumption may not hold. A further reported finding was that TCR beta sequences accurately predicted the HLA-A and HLA-B alleles for most subjects in the first cohort. In a later analysis, HLA-associated TCR beta chains showed more clonal expansion and lower generation probabilities than non-associated chains that were equally common. CMV serostatus was the only immune exposure information available for the cohort. The authors suggested that the approach could potentially be generalized to other disease states and immunological phenotypes. This cohort had only TCR beta chains sequenced, and the lack of alpha or paired-chain data limited which features could be detected. When HLA alleles, especially DR and DQ, strongly co-occurred, attributing TCR associations to individual alleles was difficult. A few of the identified cytomegalovirus-associated TCR beta chains were confirmed in vitro to be specific for cytomegalovirus antigens. In an earlier analysis of some 540 of the donors, most TCR beta V segments appeared in productive rearrangements about 87% or about 30% of the time, broadly matching IMGT annotations. Across donors, most TCR sequences were observed very rarely, whereas some public TCRs were present in many individuals.

The germline V gene encodes CDR1 SGHRS and CDR2 YFSETQ. V is reduced by 3 bases and J by 3 bases, leaving a spacing of 14 bases between them. CDR3 length: 15 amino acids, cysteine to phenylalanine. Of the read, only the CDR3 DNA is kept; its 45 bases are in frame from base 1. The cohort consisted of some 670 healthy bone marrow donors. At the time of sampling, every cohort member was nominally healthy, though immune exposures that went unrecorded were likely present. CMV serostatus was recorded as positive for 250 to 300 and negative for about 55% of the roughly 670 cohort members, whereas no CMV serostatus was recorded for the donor in question. Each donor provided a peripheral blood sample, and peripheral blood mononuclear cells were used for TCR beta sequencing. The Qiagen DNeasy Blood Extraction Kit was used to extract genomic DNA from the blood cell samples. Comment on this clone: No antigen is known for it. Per-base quality was not reported, and no clone a single base away is much larger than it.

In this chain, TRBV5-1 is recombined with TRBJ2-3; the D region possibly corresponds to TRBD1 (6 bases align). Sequenced input: PBMCs. This TCR was recovered from a human donor in good health. This receptor has the CDR3 CASSYRQARTDTQYF. In nucleotide form, the sequence is TGCGCCAGCAGCTACCGACAGGCTAGAACAGATACGCAGTATTTT.